This T cell receptor (beta chain) was documented in a study of T cells after yellow fever vaccination. Making TCR cDNA involved 5'RACE template switching, which added UMIs and a universal primer site. From the 5' RACE reads, TCRdb called clonotypes with MiXCR, one entry per CDR3 protein. Of over 150,000 distinct CDR3 sequences in the sample, about 6% were seen once. Germline CDR1 LGHNT, CDR2 FRNRAP. V was trimmed by 5 bases and J by 5 bases, leaving 18 bases between them. The length of the CDR3 is 15 residues. This clonotype occurred many times. The sequences come from CD4+ T cells sorted from PBMCs, collected on the day of the first yellow fever vaccination. This receptor was taken from a man aged 18 to 30 who received the YFV17D yellow fever vaccine. This chain uses TRBV12-5 with TRBJ2-5, with a weak D call TRBD2 (5 bases). CDR3 loop: CASGPNSGGLETQYF. For the CDR3, the DNA is TGTGCTAGTGGTCCCAATTCCGGCGGGTTGGAGACCCAGTACTTC.